These 17 T cell receptor beta chains were all obtained from the same sample, sequenced in a study of identical twins. TCRdb used MiXCR to reprocess the 5' RACE reads, holding one entry per CDR3 protein. The sample records 200,000 to 250,000 distinct CDR3 sequences, roughly 12% being singletons. The same data also went into a second study, on yellow fever vaccine responses in identical twins.

Material: memory (CD45RO+) T cells sorted from blood. These receptors all stem from a woman aged 18-29 years in good health.

The chain combines TRBV10-2 with TRBJ2-1; TRBD2 aligns across 12 bases. This CDR3 has 15 amino acids. Germline CDR1 reads WSHSY; CDR2 reads SAAADI. After removal of 7 bases from V and 7 bases from J, the junction contained 8 bases not matched to a gene. CDR3 coding DNA: TGCGCCAGCATTCCGGGACTAGCGGGTGTGAATGAGCAGTTCTTC. Amino acids: CASIPGLAGVNEQFF.

The chain employs TRBV30 and TRBJ2-7, with D maybe TRBD1 (6 bases). This CDR3 has 12 amino acids. The V gene lost 5 bases and the J gene lost 2 bases, with 10 bases spanning the gap. Germline CDR1 and CDR2: GTSNPN and SVGIG (reference sequence). CDR3 DNA: TGTGCCTGGGGACAGAAAACCTACGAGCAGTACTTC. Translation: CAWGQKTYEQYF.

This clonotype occurred a few times. This chain joins TRBV10-3 and TRBJ2-3; 7 bases fit TRBD1. The V and J ends lost 6 bases and 0 bases, in that order; junction bases with no gene match: 3. The CDR3 runs 14 residues. Germline CDR1 is ENHRY and CDR2 is SYGVKD. The DNA of the CDR3 is TGTGCCATCAGGGGGACAGCTAGCACAGATACGCAGTATTTT. It is translated as CAIRGTASTDTQYF.

This clonotype was seen only a few times. One end of the junction does not line up with germline, which may come from a read error. This chain connects TRBV6-6 to TRBJ2-3; D perhaps matches TRBD2 (6 bases). Per germline, CDR1 MNHNY and CDR2 SVGAGI (reference sequence). This CDR3 contains 12 residues. Here the CDR3 reads CASLRDFPVHFF. Here the CDR3 DNA reads TGTGCCAGCCTAAGGGACTTTCCTGTCCATTTTTTT.

In the case of this clonotype: Relative to the germline gene, one junction end is altered; a read error may explain this. The chain is built from TRBV20-1 and TRBJ2-2, with D tentatively TRBD1 (5 bases). This CDR3 is 17 amino acids long. Per germline, CDR1 DFQATT and CDR2 SNEGSKA (reference sequence). The CDR3 loop reads CCARDQKGSPDTGELFF. CDR3 nucleotide sequence: TGCTGTGCTAGAGACCAAAAGGGGTCACCCGACACCGGGGAGCTGTTTTTT.

This clonotype appeared a few times. The V call is TRBV28, the J call TRBJ2-3, with 8 bases matching TRBD2. Per the germline V gene, CDR1 is MDHEN and CDR2 is SYDVKM. V lost 6 bases to trimming and J lost 1 base; unmatched junction nucleotides: 6. The CDR3 is made up of 15 amino acids. The CDR3 bases are TGTGCCAGCAGGCATCGGGAGGGGGGCACAGATACGCAGTATTTT. Protein: CASRHREGGTDTQYF. Complete variable domain (other parts from reference TRBV28 and TRBJ2-3): DVKVTQSSRYLVKRTGEKVFLECVQDMDHENMFWYRQDPGLGLRLIYFSYDVKMKEKGDIPEGYSVSREKKERFSLILESASTNQTSMYLCASRHREGGTDTQYFGPGTRLTVL.

This chain uses TRBV6-2 or TRBV6-3 with TRBJ2-3; 9 bases align to TRBD2. Germline trimming cut 6 bases from V and 4 bases from J; bases unmatched to any gene: 23. Germline CDR1 MNHEY, CDR2 SVGEGT. This CDR3 comprises 20 residues. The CDR3 spells CASSPRASGDFRRRPDTQYF. CDR3 coding DNA: TGTGCCAGCAGCCCTAGGGCTAGCGGGGATTTTCGTCGCAGACCAGATACGCAGTATTTT.

In its sample, this clonotype was seen many times. The V call is TRBV20-1, the J call TRBJ1-5; D is perhaps TRBD1 (5 bases). The CDR3 runs 11 residues. Germline V CDR1 and CDR2: DFQATT, SNEGSKA (reference sequence). V dropped 3 bases and J dropped 10 bases, with 10 bases sitting between them. The CDR3 here is CSASEQGPQHF. The CDR3 coding sequence is TGCAGTGCTAGTGAGCAGGGCCCCCAGCATTTT.

The rearrangement links TRBV7-9 to TRBJ1-3, with D unresolved. Germline V gives CDR1 SEHNR, CDR2 FQNEAQ (reference sequence). The CDR3 loop spans 17 amino acids. Trimming stripped 5 bases from V and 0 bases from J, with 17 bases between. The CDR3 DNA reads TGTGCCAGCAGCGCCCGGGCGGAGCCGAGCTCTGGAAACACCATATATTTT. This codes for CASSARAEPSSGNTIYF.

This clonotype turned up a few times. The genes are TRBV30 and TRBJ2-7, with 10 nucleotides matching TRBD2. The V gene end was trimmed by 4 bases and the J gene end by 2 bases; junction bases not matched to a gene: 2. The CDR3 runs to 13 residues. In germline, CDR1 is GTSNPN, CDR2 SVGIG (reference sequence). The CDR3 nucleotides are TGTGCCTGGACCAGCGGGGGGGCCTACGAGCAGTACTTC. It yields the protein CAWTSGGAYEQYF.

Comment on this clonotype: This may arise from a read error, as a much more abundant clone is one base away. The chain links TRBV20-1 to TRBJ2-1; D not certain. The CDR3 covers 13 residues. V lost 2 bases and J 5 bases, leaving 10 bases between the germline ends. The germline gives CDR1 DFQATT, CDR2 SNEGSKA (reference sequence). The CDR3 reads CSARISTNNEQFF. CDR3 nucleotides: TGCAGTGCTAGAATCTCGACCAACAATGAGCAGTTCTTC.

The V and J genes are TRBV12-3 or TRBV12-4 and TRBJ2-1; possibly TRBD2 for D (5 bases). CDR3 length: 12 amino acids. V was pared by 3 bases and J by 12 bases, with 12 bases between. The CDR3 sequence is CASSFIANGQFF. CDR3 in DNA: TGTGCCAGCAGTTTCATAGCGAACGGGCAGTTCTTC.

This clonotype appeared a few times. The chain combines TRBV11-2 with TRBJ2-3; 8 bases align to TRBD2. CDR3 length equals 17 residues. Trimming at V came to 4 bases and at J to 4 bases, leaving 13 bases not matched to a gene. Germline CDR1 reads SGHAT; CDR2 reads FQNNGV. The chain's CDR3 is CASSSAGSGRGADTQYF. The CDR3 coding sequence is TGTGCCAGCAGCTCTGCCGGTAGCGGGCGGGGGGCAGATACGCAGTATTTT.

This clonotype was counted a few times. This chain connects TRBV20-1 to TRBJ1-3; no clear D gene. Germline V gene sequence: CDR1 DFQATT, CDR2 SNEGSKA (reference sequence). V was clipped by 6 bases and J by 0 bases, with 9 bases between them. The CDR3 has 13 amino acids. CDR3 DNA: TGCAGTGCGAGGACGGCCTCTGGAAACACCATATATTTT. Translated, it gives CSARTASGNTIYF.

The chain is built from TRBV28 and TRBJ2-3, with 7 bases matching TRBD2. V shed 6 bases and J 6 bases; nucleotides not matched to a gene: 12. CDR3 length: 15 residues. Germline V gene data show CDR1 as MDHEN and CDR2 as SYDVKM. CDR3 loop: CASRVGRAILDTQYF. CDR3 DNA: TGTGCCAGCAGGGTGGGGAGGGCAATTCTTGATACGCAGTATTTT.

This clonotype appeared a few times. V is TRBV18 and J is TRBJ1-2, with a tentative D call TRBD1 (6 bases). The V and J ends lost 3 bases and 4 bases respectively, with 9 bases between them. CDR3 length: 13 residues. Germline V gives CDR1 KGHSH, CDR2 LQKENI. This CDR3 is CASSPGAVYGYTF. CDR3 DNA: TGTGCCAGCTCACCGGGGGCGGTCTATGGCTACACCTTC.

This clonotype was counted many times. The J gene is TRBJ2-5, the V gene TRBV5-1, with 7 bases fitting TRBD2. Trimming removed 3 bases from V and 1 base from J; junction bases left unmatched: 6. From germline, CDR1 is SGHRS and CDR2 YFSETQ. The length of the CDR3 is 15 residues. The DNA of the CDR3 is TGCGCCAGCAGCTGGACCCTAGCGGCCCAAGAGACCCAGTACTTC. Its protein is CASSWTLAAQETQYF.